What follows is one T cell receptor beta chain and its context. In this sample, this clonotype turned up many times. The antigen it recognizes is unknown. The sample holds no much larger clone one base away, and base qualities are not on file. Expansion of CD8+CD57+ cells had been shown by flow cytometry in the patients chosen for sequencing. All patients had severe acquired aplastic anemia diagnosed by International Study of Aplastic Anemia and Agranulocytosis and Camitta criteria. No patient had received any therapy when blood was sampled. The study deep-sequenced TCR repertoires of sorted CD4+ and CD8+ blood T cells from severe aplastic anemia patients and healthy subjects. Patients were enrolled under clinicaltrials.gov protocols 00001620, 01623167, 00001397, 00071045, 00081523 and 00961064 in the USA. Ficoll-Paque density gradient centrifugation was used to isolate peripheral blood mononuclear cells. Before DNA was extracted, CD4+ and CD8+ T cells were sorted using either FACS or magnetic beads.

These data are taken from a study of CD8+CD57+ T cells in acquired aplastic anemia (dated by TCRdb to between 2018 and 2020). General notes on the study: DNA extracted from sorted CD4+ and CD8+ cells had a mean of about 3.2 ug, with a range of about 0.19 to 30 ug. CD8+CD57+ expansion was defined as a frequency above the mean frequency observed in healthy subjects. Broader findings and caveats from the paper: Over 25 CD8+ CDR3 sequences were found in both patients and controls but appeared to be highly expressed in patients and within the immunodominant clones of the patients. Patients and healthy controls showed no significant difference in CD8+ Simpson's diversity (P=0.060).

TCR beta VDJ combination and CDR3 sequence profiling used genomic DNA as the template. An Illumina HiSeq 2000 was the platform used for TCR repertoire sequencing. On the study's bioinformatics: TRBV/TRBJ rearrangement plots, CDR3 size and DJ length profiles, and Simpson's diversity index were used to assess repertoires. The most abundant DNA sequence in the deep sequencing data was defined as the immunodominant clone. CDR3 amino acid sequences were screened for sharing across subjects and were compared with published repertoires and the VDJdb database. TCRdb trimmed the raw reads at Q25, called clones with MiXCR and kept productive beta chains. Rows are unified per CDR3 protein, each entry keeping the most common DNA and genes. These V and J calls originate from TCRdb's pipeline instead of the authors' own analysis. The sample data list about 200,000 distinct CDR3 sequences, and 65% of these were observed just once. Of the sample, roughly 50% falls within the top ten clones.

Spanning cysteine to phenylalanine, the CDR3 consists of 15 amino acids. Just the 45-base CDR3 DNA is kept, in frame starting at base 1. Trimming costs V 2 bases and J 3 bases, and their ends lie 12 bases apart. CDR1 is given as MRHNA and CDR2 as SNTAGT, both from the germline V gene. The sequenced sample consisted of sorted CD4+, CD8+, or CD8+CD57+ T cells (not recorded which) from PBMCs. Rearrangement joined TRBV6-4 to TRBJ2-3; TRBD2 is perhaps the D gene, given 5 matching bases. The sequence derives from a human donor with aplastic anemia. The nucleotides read TGTGCCAGCAGTGACGGAGGTTTGGGGACAGATACGCAGTATTTT. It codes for CASSDGGLGTDTQYF.